What follows are 17 T cell receptor beta chains derived from one specimen sequenced in a study of T cells in Graves' hyperthyroidism and ophthalmopathy. TCR beta CDR3 region amplification was performed from RNA transcripts. When the TCR CDR3 underwent first-round RT-PCR, the HTBI primer set was used. One entry per CDR3 protein, called by TCRdb with MiXCR from the multiplex PCR reads. The data show hundreds of thousands of distinct CDR3 sequences, about 14% seen once. Sequencing input: blood. These receptors were collected from a man aged 50 to 60 with Graves' ophthalmopathy.

This clonotype was observed many times. This sequence joins TRBV11-2 and TRBJ2-1, with 7 bases matching TRBD2. Unmatched junction bases numbered 13, after V lost 4 bases and J lost 10 bases. CDR3 size: 15 residues. CDR1 is SGHAT, CDR2 FQNNGV, per germline. CDR3 in DNA: TGTGCCAGCAGCTCGGACTTGGCGGGAGTTCCCGAGCAGTTCTTC. Its translation is CASSSDLAGVPEQFF.

This clonotype was observed at least ten times. The rearrangement joins TRBV3-1 to TRBJ2-3; D is undetermined. Trimming shortened V by 6 bases and J by 6 bases, and 10 bases separated the two germline ends. Per germline, CDR1 LGHDT and CDR2 YNNKEL (reference sequence). The CDR3 runs 12 residues. CDR3 in amino acids: CASSFVRDTQYF. The CDR3 nucleotides read TGTGCCAGCAGTTTTGTCCGGGATACGCAGTATTTT.

The chain links TRBV24-1 to TRBJ2-1; D is uncertain. CDR3 size: 15 residues. Germline V gene data show CDR1 as KGHDR and CDR2 as SFDVKD. V lost 4 bases and J 10 bases, leaving 19 bases between the germline ends. CDR3 amino acids: CATSEPGPGVREQFF. In DNA form, the CDR3 reads TGTGCCACCAGTGAACCCGGACCAGGAGTTAGGGAGCAGTTCTTC.

This clonotype was detected ten times or more. The rearrangement uses TRBV5-1 and TRBJ1-2, with 7 bases lining up with TRBD1. Germline V CDR1 and CDR2: SGHRS, YFSETQ. The trim removed 4 bases at V and 4 bases at J, leaving 7 bases unmatched. The CDR3 consists of 14 residues. The CDR3 DNA is TGCGCCAGCAGCCCCGGACAGGAACTCTATGGCTACACCTTC. It codes for CASSPGQELYGYTF.

This chain uses TRBV5-1 with TRBJ2-1; 8 bases fit TRBD2. This CDR3 is 14 amino acids long. V dropped 4 bases and J dropped 9; count of bases not matched to a gene: 9. Germline V lookup: CDR1 SGHRS, CDR2 YFSETQ. CDR3 residues: CASSTGTSGVEQFF. DNA for the CDR3: TGCGCCAGCAGCACCGGGACTAGTGGGGTTGAGCAGTTCTTC.

This clonotype showed up many times. The chain joins TRBV30 to TRBJ2-2; D uncertain. The CDR3 has 12 residues. CDR1 and CDR2 (germline): GTSNPN, SVGIG (reference sequence). Trimming left V 2 bases short and J 1 base short, with 2 bases between. The CDR3 bases are TGTGCCTGGAGTAAGAACACCGGGGAGCTGTTTTTT. This gives the protein CAWSKNTGELFF.

This clonotype was recorded at least ten times. The chain combines TRBV9 with TRBJ1-1; a possible D gene is TRBD1 (5 bases). Trimming removed 0 bases from V and 2 bases from J, with 14 bases in between. This CDR3 spans 16 amino acids. Germline V gene lookup returns CDR1 SGDLS and CDR2 YYNGEE. CDR3 nucleotides: TGTGCCAGCAGCGTAGCCCTACAGGCAACAAACACTGAAGCTTTCTTT. It codes for CASSVALQATNTEAFF.

The chain carries TRBV29-1 and TRBJ2-3; 8 positions agree with TRBD1. CDR3 size: 11 residues. CDR1 and CDR2 from the germline V gene are SQVTM and ANQGSEA. Trimming at V came to 8 bases and at J to 9 bases, leaving 7 bases not matched to a gene. CDR3 in DNA: TGCAGCCTAGCTACAGGGGGAACGCAGTATTTT. Protein sequence: CSLATGGTQYF.

This clonotype was picked up many times. The V and J genes are TRBV6-2 or TRBV6-3 and TRBJ2-3; TRBD2 aligns across 7 bases. Per the germline V gene, CDR1 is MNHEY and CDR2 is SVGEGT. V dropped 4 bases and J dropped 3; count of bases not matched to a gene: 7. The CDR3 totals 15 residues. Written as DNA, the CDR3 is TGTGCCAGCAGTTCGCGGGAGAAAGGTACAGATACGCAGTATTTT. This codes for CASSSREKGTDTQYF.

Many counts were recorded for this clonotype. This chain links TRBV30 with TRBJ1-1; possible D gene TRBD1, 5 bases. Germline V lookup: CDR1 GTSNPN, CDR2 SVGIG (reference sequence). This CDR3 has 14 amino acids. V lost 2 bases and J 2 bases, leaving 12 bases between the germline ends. The CDR3 protein is CAWSLGAINTEAFF. CDR3 bases: TGTGCCTGGAGTCTAGGGGCGATAAACACTGAAGCTTTCTTT. The entire variable domain, with the rest obtained from reference TRBV30 and TRBJ1-1, is as follows: SQTIHQWPATLVQPVGSPLSLECTVEGTSNPNLYWYRQAAGRGLQLLFYSVGIGQISSEVPQNLSASRPQDRQFILSSKKLLLSDSGFYLCAWSLGAINTEAFFGQGTRLTVV.

This clonotype was counted at least ten times. This chain joins TRBV7-2 and TRBJ2-3; D might be TRBD2 (5 bases). Germline V gene data show CDR1 as SGHTA and CDR2 as FQGNSA. Trimming pared 5 bases from V and 2 bases from J, leaving 8 bases between. CDR3 length equals 13 residues. CDR3 nucleotides: TGTGCCAGCAGCGCGACTATCACAGATACGCAGTATTTT. Encoded protein: CASSATITDTQYF.

This clonotype was counted many times. The chain links TRBV10-3 to TRBJ2-7; no firm D call. The CDR3 covers 14 residues. The V gene lost 3 bases and the J gene lost 0 bases, with 9 bases spanning the gap. Germline V gene lookup returns CDR1 ENHRY and CDR2 SYGVKD. The CDR3 DNA sequence: TGTGCCATCAGTGAAGGCCAGAACTCCTACGAGCAGTACTTC. Translated, it gives CAISEGQNSYEQYF.

The chain carries TRBV5-1 and TRBJ2-5, with TRBD1 matching 8 bases. CDR1 and CDR2 (germline): SGHRS, YFSETQ. V lost 0 bases and J lost 0; bases outside the gene matches: 4. The CDR3 runs to 16 residues. CDR3 in DNA: TGCGCCAGCAGCTTGGGGACAGGGTCGTACCAAGAGACCCAGTACTTC. Translated: CASSLGTGSYQETQYF.

This clonotype was seen ten or more times. The chain couples TRBV2 to TRBJ2-7; 9 bases line up with TRBD2. The CDR3 runs to 17 residues. Losses at the gene ends were 8 bases for V and 4 bases for J; bases not matched to a gene: 18. Germline V gene lookup returns CDR1 SNHLY and CDR2 FYNNEI. The chain's CDR3 is CASLSKGGRAWLYEQYF. CDR3 DNA: TGTGCCAGCTTATCGAAGGGCGGGAGGGCCTGGCTTTACGAGCAGTACTTC.

This clonotype was seen many times. The V and J genes are TRBV20-1 and TRBJ1-5; D unresolved. This CDR3 is 15 amino acids long. V shed 1 base and J shed 4 bases, with 14 bases lying between them. CDR1 DFQATT and CDR2 SNEGSKA come from the germline V gene (reference sequence). The DNA for the CDR3 is TGCAGTGCTAGAGTAGGGAATCAGATTAATCAGCCCCAGCATTTT. This translates into CSARVGNQINQPQHF.

This clonotype has ten or more counts. The chain recombines TRBV20-1 with TRBJ1-1; TRBD1 might be the D (6 bases). This CDR3 contains 12 residues. CDR1 and CDR2 (germline): DFQATT, SNEGSKA (reference sequence). Trimming removed 5 bases from V and 3 bases from J, with 10 bases in between. CDR3 sequence reads: CSAAGVDTEAFF. The CDR3, as DNA: TGCAGTGCTGCAGGGGTTGACACTGAAGCTTTCTTT.

This clonotype was seen repeatedly, ten times or more. V gene TRBV30 combines with J gene TRBJ2-6; D gene uncertain. Looked up from germline, CDR1 is GTSNPN and CDR2 is SVGIG (reference sequence). Trimming stripped 6 bases from V and 1 base from J, with 1 base between. The CDR3 runs 11 residues. CDR3 sequence reads: CACSGANVLTF. The CDR3 DNA sequence: TGTGCCTGTTCTGGGGCCAACGTCCTGACTTTC.